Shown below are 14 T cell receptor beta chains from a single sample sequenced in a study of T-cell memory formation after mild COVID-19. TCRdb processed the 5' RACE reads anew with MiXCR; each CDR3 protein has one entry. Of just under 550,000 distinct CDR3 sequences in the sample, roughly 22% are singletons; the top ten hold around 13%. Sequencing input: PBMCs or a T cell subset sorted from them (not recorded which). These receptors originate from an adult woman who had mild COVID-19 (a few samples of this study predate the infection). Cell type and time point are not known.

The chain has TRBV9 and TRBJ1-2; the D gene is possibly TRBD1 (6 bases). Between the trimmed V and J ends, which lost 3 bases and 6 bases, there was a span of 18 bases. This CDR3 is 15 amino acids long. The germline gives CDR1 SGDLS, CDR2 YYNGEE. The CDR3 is CASSAGTPKADGYTF. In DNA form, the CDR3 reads TGTGCCAGCAGCGCCGGGACACCCAAGGCGGATGGCTACACCTTC.

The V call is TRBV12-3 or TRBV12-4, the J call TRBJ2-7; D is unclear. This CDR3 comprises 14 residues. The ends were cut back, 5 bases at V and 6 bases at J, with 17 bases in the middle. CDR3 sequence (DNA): TGTGCCAGCAGTAGACCCCCCGGGTCGAGCGAGCAGTACTTC. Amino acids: CASSRPPGSSEQYF.

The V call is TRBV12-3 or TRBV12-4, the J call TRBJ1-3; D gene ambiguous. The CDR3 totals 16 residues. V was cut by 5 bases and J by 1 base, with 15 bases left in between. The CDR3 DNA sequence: TGTGCCAGCAGTCCCTGGACCCTCTTTTCTGGAAACACCATATATTTT. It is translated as CASSPWTLFSGNTIYF.

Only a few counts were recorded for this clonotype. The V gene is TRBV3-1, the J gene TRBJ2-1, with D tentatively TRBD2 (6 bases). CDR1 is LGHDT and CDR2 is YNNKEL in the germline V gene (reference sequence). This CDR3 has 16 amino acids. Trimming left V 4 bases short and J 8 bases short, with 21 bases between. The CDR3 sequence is CASSLAASVLYYEQFF. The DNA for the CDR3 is TGTGCCAGCAGCCTCGCCGCTAGCGTCCTTTATTATGAGCAGTTCTTC.

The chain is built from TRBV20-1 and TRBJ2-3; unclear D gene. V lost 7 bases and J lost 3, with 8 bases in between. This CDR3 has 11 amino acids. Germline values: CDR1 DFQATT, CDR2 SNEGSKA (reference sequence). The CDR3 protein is CSGRVTDTQYF. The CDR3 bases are TGCAGTGGTAGGGTTACAGATACGCAGTATTTT.

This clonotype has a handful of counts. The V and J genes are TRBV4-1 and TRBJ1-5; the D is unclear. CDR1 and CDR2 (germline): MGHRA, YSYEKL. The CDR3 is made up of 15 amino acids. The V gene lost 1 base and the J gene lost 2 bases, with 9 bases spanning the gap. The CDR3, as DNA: TGCGCCAGCAGCCAAGGGCCGCCGGGCAATCAGCCCCAGCATTTT. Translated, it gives CASSQGPPGNQPQHF.

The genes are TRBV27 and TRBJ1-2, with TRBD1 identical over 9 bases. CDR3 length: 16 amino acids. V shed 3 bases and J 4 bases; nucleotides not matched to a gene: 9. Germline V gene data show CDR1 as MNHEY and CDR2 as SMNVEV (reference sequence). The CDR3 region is CASSFRPGQGIYGYTF. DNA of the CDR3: TGTGCCAGCAGTTTTAGACCCGGACAGGGGATCTATGGCTACACCTTC.

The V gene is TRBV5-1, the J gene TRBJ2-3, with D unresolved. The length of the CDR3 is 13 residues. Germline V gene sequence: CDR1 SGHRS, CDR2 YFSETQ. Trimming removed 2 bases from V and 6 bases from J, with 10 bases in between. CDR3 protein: CASSLNLQDTQYF. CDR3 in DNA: TGCGCCAGCAGCTTAAATTTGCAGGATACGCAGTATTTT.

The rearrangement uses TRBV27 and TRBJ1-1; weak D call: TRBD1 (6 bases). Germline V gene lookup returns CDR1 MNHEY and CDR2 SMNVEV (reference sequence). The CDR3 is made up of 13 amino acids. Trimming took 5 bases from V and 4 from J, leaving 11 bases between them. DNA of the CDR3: TGTGCCAGCAGTGCGGGACAAACCACTGAAGCTTTCTTT. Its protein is CASSAGQTTEAFF.

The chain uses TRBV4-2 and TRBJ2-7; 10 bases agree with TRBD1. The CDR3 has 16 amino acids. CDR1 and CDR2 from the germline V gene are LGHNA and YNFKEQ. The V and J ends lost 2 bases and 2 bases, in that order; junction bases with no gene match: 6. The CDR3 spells CASSQQGQGVAYEQYF. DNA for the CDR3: TGTGCCAGCAGCCAACAAGGACAGGGGGTCGCCTACGAGCAGTACTTC.

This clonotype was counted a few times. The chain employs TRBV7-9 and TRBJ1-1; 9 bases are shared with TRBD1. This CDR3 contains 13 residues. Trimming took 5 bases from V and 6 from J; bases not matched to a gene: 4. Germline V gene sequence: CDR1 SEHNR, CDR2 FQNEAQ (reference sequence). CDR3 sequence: CASSIDRGSEAFF. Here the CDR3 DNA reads TGTGCCAGCAGCATAGACAGGGGGTCTGAAGCTTTCTTT.

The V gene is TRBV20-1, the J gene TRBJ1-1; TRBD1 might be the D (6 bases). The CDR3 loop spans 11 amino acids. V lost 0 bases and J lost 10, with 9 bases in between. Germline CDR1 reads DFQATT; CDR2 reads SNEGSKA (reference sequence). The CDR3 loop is CSARDEGVAFF. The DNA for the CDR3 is TGCAGTGCTAGAGATGAGGGGGTAGCTTTCTTT.

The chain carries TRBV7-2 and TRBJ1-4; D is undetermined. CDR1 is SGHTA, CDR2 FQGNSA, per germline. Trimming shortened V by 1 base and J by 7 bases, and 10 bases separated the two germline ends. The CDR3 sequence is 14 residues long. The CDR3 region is CASSLDRDREKLFF. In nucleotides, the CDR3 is TGTGCCAGCAGCTTAGATAGGGATCGTGAAAAACTGTTTTTT.

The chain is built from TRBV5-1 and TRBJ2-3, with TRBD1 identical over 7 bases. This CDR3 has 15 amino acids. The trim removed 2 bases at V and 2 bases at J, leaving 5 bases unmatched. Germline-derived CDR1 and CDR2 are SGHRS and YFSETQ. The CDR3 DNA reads TGCGCCAGCAGCTTAGGGGACAGCTTCACAGATACGCAGTATTTT. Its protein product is CASSLGDSFTDTQYF.